This TCR beta chain originates from a study of beta chain features in type 1 diabetes. Whole-study context: Researchers looked at approximately 110,000,000 sorted cells across all samples.

Since all of the isolated RNA was reverse transcribed, expressed TCRB transcripts were what got sequenced. Repertoires were generated with immunoSEQ multiplex PCR, while TCRdb's copy carries only in-frame clones and drops some. The sample yields more than 300,000 clones, about 16% seen once. The CDR3 is made up of 15 amino acids. V gave up 4 bases and J gave up 0 bases, with 13 bases separating them. Germline assignment: CDR1 LGHNA and CDR2 YNFKEQ. The chain uses TRBV4-2 and TRBJ2-7; D is perhaps TRBD2 (5 bases). The sequenced sample was naive CD4+ T cells from blood. This clonotype was obtained from a woman under 30 in good health. CDR3 sequence reads: CASSPNRGTSYEQYF. The CDR3 DNA reads TGTGCCAGCAGCCCGAACCGGGGAACCTCCTACGAGCAGTACTTC.